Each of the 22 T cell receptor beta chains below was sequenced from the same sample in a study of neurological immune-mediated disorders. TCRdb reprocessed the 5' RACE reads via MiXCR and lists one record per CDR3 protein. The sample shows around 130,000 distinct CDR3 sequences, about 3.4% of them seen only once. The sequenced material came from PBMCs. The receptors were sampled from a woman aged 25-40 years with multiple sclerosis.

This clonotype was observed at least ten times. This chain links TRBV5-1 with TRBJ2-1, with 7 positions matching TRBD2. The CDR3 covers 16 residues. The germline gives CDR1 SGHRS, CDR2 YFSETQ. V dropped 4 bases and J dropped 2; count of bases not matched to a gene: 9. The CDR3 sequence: CASSPGTMKAYNEQFF. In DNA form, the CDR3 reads TGCGCCAGCAGCCCGGGGACTATGAAGGCCTACAATGAGCAGTTCTTC.

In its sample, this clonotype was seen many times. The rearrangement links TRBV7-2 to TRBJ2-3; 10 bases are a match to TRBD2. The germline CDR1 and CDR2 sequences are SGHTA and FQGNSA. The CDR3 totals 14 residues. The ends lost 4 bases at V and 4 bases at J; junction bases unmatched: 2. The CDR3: CASSYSGRPDTQYF. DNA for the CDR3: TGTGCCAGCAGCTATAGCGGGAGGCCAGATACGCAGTATTTT. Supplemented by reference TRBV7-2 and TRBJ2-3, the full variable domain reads GAGVSQSPSNKVTEKGKDVELRCDPISGHTALYWYRQSLGQGLEFLIYFQGNSAPDKSGLPSDRFSAERTGGSVSTLTIQRTQQEDSAVYLCASSYSGRPDTQYFGPGTRLTVL.

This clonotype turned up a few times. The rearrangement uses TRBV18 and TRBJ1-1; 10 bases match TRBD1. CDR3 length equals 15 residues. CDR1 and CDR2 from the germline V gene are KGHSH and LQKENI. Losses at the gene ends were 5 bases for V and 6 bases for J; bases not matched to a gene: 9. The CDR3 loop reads CASSRSGTGDPEAFF. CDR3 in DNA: TGTGCCAGCTCAAGATCCGGGACAGGGGATCCTGAAGCTTTCTTT.

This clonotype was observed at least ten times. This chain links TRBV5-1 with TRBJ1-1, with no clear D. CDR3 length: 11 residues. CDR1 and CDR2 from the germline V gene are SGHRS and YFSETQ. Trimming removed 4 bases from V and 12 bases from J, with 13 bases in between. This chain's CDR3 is CASSGSGDTFF. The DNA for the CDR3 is TGCGCCAGCAGCGGTTCGGGTGATACTTTCTTT.

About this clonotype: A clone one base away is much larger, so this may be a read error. The CDR3 loop reads CSARPGIVTGELFF. DNA of the CDR3: TGCAGTGCTCGACCAGGGATCGTCACCGGGGAGCTGTTTTTT. This chain joins TRBV20-1 and TRBJ2-2; D may be TRBD1 (5 bases). Germline V CDR1 and CDR2: DFQATT, SNEGSKA (reference sequence). The CDR3 covers 14 residues. V dropped 5 bases and J dropped 4 bases, with 14 bases sitting between them.

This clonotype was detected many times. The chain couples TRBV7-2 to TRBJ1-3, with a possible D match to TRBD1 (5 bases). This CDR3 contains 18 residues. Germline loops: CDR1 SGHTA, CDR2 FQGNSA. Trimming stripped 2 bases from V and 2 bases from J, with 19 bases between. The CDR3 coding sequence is TGTGCCAGCAGCTTAAGGCCATGGATGCAGGGACCTGGAAACACCATATATTTT. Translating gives CASSLRPWMQGPGNTIYF. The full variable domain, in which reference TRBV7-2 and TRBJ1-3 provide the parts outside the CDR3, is GAGVSQSPSNKVTEKGKDVELRCDPISGHTALYWYRQSLGQGLEFLIYFQGNSAPDKSGLPSDRFSAERTGGSVSTLTIQRTQQEDSAVYLCASSLRPWMQGPGNTIYFGEGSWLTVV.

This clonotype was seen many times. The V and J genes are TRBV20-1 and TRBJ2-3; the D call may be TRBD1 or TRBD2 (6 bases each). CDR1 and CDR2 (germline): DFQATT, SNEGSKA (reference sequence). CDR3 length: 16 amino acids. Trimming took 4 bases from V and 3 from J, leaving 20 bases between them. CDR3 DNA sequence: TGCAGTGCTACCGGGGGCGGGACAATGAGGACAGATACGCAGTATTTT. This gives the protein CSATGGGTMRTDTQYF.

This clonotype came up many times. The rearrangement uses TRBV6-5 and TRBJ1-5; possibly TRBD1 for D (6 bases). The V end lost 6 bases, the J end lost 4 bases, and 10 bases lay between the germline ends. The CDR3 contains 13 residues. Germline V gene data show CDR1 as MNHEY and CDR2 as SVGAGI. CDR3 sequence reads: CASSEQGNQPQHF. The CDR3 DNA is TGTGCCAGCAGCGAACAGGGTAATCAGCCCCAGCATTTT.

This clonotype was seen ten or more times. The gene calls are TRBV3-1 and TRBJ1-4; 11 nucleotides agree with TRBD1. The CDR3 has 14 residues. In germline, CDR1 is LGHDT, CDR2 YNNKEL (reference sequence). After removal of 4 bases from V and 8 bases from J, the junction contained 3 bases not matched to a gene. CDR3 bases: TGTGCCAGCAGCCCCCGGGACAGGGGGGAAAAACTGTTTTTT. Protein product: CASSPRDRGEKLFF. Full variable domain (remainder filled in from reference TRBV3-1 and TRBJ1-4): DTAVSQTPKYLVTQMGNDKSIKCEQNLGHDTMYWYKQDSKKFLKIMFSYNNKELIINETVPNRFSPKSPDKAHLNLHINSLELGDSAVYFCASSPRDRGEKLFFGSGTQLSVL.

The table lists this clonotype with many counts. The CDR3 nucleotides read TGCAGTGCTAGACTCGTAAACGAGCAGTACTTC. This encodes CSARLVNEQYF. This chain joins TRBV20-1 and TRBJ2-7; D gene unclear. Looked up from germline, CDR1 is DFQATT and CDR2 is SNEGSKA (reference sequence). This CDR3 has 11 amino acids. V lost 2 bases to trimming and J lost 5 bases, with 7 bases between them.

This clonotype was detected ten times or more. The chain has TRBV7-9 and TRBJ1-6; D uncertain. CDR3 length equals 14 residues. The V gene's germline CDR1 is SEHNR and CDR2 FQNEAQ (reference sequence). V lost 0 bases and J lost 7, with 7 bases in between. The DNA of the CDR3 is TGTGCCAGCAGCTTAGCGGCGGGAAATTCACCCCTCCACTTT. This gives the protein CASSLAAGNSPLHF.

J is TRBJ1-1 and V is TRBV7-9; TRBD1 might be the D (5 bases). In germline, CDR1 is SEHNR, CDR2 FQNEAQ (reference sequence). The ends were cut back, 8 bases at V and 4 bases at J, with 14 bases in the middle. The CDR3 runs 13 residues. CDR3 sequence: CASGPAGSTEAFF. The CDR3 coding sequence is TGTGCCAGCGGCCCCGCAGGGTCCACTGAAGCTTTCTTT.

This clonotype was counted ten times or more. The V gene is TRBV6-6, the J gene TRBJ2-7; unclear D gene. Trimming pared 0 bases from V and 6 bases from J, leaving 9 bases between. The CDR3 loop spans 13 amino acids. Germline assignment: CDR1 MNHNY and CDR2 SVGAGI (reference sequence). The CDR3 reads CASSYSTVPEQYF. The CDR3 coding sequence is TGTGCCAGCAGTTACTCGACGGTGCCCGAGCAGTACTTC.

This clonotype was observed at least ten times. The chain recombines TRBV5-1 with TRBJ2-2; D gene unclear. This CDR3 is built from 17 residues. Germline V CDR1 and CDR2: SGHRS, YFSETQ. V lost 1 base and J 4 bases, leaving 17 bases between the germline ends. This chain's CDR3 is CASSLPPASSGTGELFF. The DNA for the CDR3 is TGCGCCAGCAGCTTGCCCCCAGCGAGCAGTGGCACCGGGGAGCTGTTTTTT.

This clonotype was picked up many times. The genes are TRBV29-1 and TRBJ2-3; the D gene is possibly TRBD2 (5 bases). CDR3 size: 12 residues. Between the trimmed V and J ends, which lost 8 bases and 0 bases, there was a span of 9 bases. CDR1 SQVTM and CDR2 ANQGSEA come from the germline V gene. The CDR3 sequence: CSSGTSTDTQYF. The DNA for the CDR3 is TGCAGCTCGGGAACTAGCACAGATACGCAGTATTTT.

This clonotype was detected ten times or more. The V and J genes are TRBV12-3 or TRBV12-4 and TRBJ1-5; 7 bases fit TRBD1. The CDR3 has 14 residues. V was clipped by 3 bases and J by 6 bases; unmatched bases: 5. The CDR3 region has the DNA TGTGCCAGCAGTTTGGGACAGACCACTCAGCCCCAGCATTTT. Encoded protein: CASSLGQTTQPQHF.

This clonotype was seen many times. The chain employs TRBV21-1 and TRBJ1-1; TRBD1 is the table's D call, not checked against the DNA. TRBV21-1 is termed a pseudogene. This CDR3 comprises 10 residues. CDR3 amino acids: CASSQGGAFF. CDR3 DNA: TGTGCCAGCTCACAGGGGGGAGCTTTCTTT.

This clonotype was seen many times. The CDR3 sequence is CAISDWVGRTGANVLTF. The CDR3 bases are TGTGCCATCAGTGATTGGGTAGGAAGGACCGGGGCCAACGTCCTGACTTTC. The V gene is TRBV10-3, the J gene TRBJ2-6; no firm D call. CDR3 size: 17 residues. CDR1 and CDR2 from the germline V gene are ENHRY and SYGVKD. V was cut by 3 bases and J by 4 bases, with 16 bases left in between.

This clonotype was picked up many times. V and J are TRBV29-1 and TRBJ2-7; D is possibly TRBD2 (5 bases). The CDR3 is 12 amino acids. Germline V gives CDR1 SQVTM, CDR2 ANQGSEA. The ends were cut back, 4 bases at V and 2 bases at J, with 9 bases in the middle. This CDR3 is CSVGGLTYEQYF. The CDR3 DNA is TGCAGCGTTGGCGGGTTAACCTACGAGCAGTACTTC.

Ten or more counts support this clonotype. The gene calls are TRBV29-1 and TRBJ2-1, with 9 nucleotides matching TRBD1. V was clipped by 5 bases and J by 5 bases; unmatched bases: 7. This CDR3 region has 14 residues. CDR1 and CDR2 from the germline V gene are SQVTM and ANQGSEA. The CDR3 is CSVKRDRADNEQFF. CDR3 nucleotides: TGCAGCGTTAAGAGGGACAGGGCGGACAATGAGCAGTTCTTC.

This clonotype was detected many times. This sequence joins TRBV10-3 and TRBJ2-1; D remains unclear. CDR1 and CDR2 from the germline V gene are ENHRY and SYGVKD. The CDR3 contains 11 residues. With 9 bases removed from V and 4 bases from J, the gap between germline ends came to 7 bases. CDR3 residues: CAIRSYNEQFF. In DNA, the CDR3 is TGTGCCATACGTAGTTACAATGAGCAGTTCTTC.

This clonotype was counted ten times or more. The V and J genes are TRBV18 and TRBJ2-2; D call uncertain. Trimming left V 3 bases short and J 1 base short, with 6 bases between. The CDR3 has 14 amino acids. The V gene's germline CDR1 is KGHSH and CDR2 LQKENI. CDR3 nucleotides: TGTGCCAGCTCACCGTGGGAGAACACCGGGGAGCTGTTTTTT. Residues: CASSPWENTGELFF.